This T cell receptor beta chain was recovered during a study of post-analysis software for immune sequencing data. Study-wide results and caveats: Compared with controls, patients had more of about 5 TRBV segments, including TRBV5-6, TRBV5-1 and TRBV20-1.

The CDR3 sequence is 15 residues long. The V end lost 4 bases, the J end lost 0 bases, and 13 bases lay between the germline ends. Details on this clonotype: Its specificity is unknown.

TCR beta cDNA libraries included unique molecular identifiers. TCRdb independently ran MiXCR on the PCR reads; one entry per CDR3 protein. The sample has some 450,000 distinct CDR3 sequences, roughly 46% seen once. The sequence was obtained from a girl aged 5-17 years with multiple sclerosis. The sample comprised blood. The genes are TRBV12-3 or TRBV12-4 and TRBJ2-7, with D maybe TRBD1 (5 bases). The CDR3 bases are TGTGCCAGCAGTTCTTGGACATGGGACTCCTACGAGCAGTACTTC. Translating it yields CASSSWTWDSYEQYF.